One and the same sample provided the 27 T cell receptor beta chains below, sequenced in a study of T cell responses to AZD1222 COVID-19 vaccine. Produced via immunoSEQ multiplex PCR; TCRdb's table is partial and in-frame only. The table has approximately 88,000 clones, about nine tenths seen once; the top ten hold approximately 5%. The sequences come from peripheral blood, collected 28 days after the second AZD1222 dose. The receptors were sampled from an adult who received the AZD1222 COVID-19 vaccine.

V usage is TRBV9 and J usage is TRBJ2-5, with 10 bases aligning to TRBD2. The V gene's germline CDR1 is SGDLS and CDR2 YYNGEE. This CDR3 has 17 amino acids. V was clipped by 1 base and J by 5 bases; unmatched bases: 11. The CDR3 sequence: CASSVRAGGPLAETQYF. The CDR3 nucleotides read TGTGCCAGCAGCGTAAGAGCGGGGGGGCCCTTGGCCGAGACCCAGTACTTC. The variable domain in full, completed from reference TRBV9 and TRBJ2-5, reads DSGVTQTPKHLITATGQRVTLRCSPRSGDLSVYWYQQSLDQGLQFLIQYYNGEERAKGNILERFSAQQFPDLHSELNLSSLELGDSALYFCASSVRAGGPLAETQYFGPGTRLLVL.

V gene TRBV7-2 combines with J gene TRBJ1-4; tentative D call: TRBD1 (5 bases). Germline V gives CDR1 SGHTA, CDR2 FQGNSA. The CDR3 has 16 residues. The ends were cut back, 4 bases at V and 5 bases at J, with 17 bases in the middle. CDR3 residues: CASSSSVGALNEKLFF. The CDR3 nucleotides read TGTGCCAGCAGCTCATCGGTCGGGGCCCTCAATGAAAAACTGTTTTTT.

V is TRBV11-2 and J is TRBJ1-3; no clear D gene. The germline V and J ends were trimmed by 4 bases and 8 bases, with 9 bases remaining between them. CDR1 SGHAT and CDR2 FQNNGV come from the germline V gene. This CDR3 region has 12 residues. The CDR3 spells CASSSYSHTIYF. DNA of the CDR3: TGTGCCAGCAGCTCCTACAGCCACACCATATATTTT.

The chain uses TRBV24-1 and TRBJ2-5, with TRBD2 matching over 7 bases. This CDR3 region has 12 residues. Trimming removed 6 bases from V and 5 bases from J; junction bases left unmatched: 2. CDR1 is KGHDR and CDR2 is SFDVKD in the germline V gene. The CDR3 sequence is CATSRGVETQYF. CDR3 DNA: TGTGCCACCAGTCGGGGGGTGGAGACCCAGTACTTC.

The V call is TRBV5-1, the J call TRBJ2-7; 8 bases fit TRBD2. The J segment lost 0 bases and the V segment lost 5 bases, leaving 10 bases of the junction unmatched. CDR1 is SGHRS and CDR2 is YFSETQ in the germline V gene. This CDR3 has 16 residues. The CDR3 bases are TGCGCCAGCAGGGTTATCCCACTAGCGGTCTCCTACGAGCAGTACTTC. It translates to CASRVIPLAVSYEQYF. Variable domain in full (rest from reference TRBV5-1 and TRBJ2-7): KAGVTQTPRYLIKTRGQQVTLSCSPISGHRSVSWYQQTPGQGLQFLFEYFSETQRNKGNFPGRFSGRQFSNSRSEMNVSTLELGDSALYLCASRVIPLAVSYEQYFGPGTRLTVT.

This sequence joins TRBV5-6 and TRBJ2-5; D might be TRBD1 (5 bases). The ends were cut back, 3 bases at V and 3 bases at J, with 15 bases in the middle. The CDR3 is made up of 15 amino acids. Germline V lookup: CDR1 SGHDT, CDR2 YYEEEE. The CDR3 sequence: CASSSQWTPEETQYF. The CDR3 DNA reads as TGTGCCAGCAGCTCTCAGTGGACACCGGAAGAGACCCAGTACTTC.

V and J are TRBV24-1 and TRBJ2-7; D is undetermined. The germline gives CDR1 KGHDR, CDR2 SFDVKD. This CDR3 has 14 amino acids. V was pared by 8 bases and J by 0 bases, with 13 bases between. The CDR3 DNA sequence: TGTGCCACCACTCAAGACGTTCCCTCCTACGAGCAGTACTTC. This sequence encodes CATTQDVPSYEQYF.

V is TRBV13 and J is TRBJ2-6, with D unclear. Trimming stripped 6 bases from V and 1 base from J, with 13 bases between. Germline V gene data show CDR1 as PRHDT and CDR2 as FYEKMQ (reference sequence). CDR3 length equals 16 residues. The CDR3 is CASRDHRPSGANVLTF. The CDR3, as DNA: TGTGCCAGCAGAGATCACCGCCCTTCTGGGGCCAACGTCCTGACTTTC.

The gene calls are TRBV7-2 and TRBJ1-1; D is unresolved. The CDR3 contains 13 residues. Per the germline V gene, CDR1 is SGHTA and CDR2 is FQGNSA. V lost 5 bases, J lost 1 base, and 8 bases lay in between. The CDR3 region has the DNA TGTGCCAGCAGCGCACGTGGGAACACTGAAGCTTTCTTT. Its protein is CASSARGNTEAFF. The entire variable domain, with the rest obtained from reference TRBV7-2 and TRBJ1-1, is as follows: GAGVSQSPSNKVTEKGKDVELRCDPISGHTALYWYRQSLGQGLEFLIYFQGNSAPDKSGLPSDRFSAERTGGSVSTLTIQRTQQEDSAVYLCASSARGNTEAFFGQGTRLTVV.

The CDR3 DNA is TGTGCCACCAGTGACCTCGAACCGGGACAGGAGCAGTTCTTC. It codes for CATSDLEPGQEQFF. This chain uses TRBV24-1 with TRBJ2-1; 7 nucleotides match TRBD1. CDR3 length equals 14 residues. The trim removed 4 bases at V and 10 bases at J, leaving 9 bases unmatched. From germline, CDR1 is KGHDR and CDR2 SFDVKD.

The rearrangement joins TRBV11-3 to TRBJ1-6; 10 nucleotides agree with TRBD1. The germline gives CDR1 SGHNT, CDR2 YENEEA. V lost 5 bases to trimming and J lost 8 bases; unmatched junction nucleotides: 6. The CDR3 covers 15 residues. CDR3 residues: CASSRRGTGDSPLHF. DNA for the CDR3: TGTGCCAGCAGCCGACGCGGGACAGGGGATTCACCCCTCCACTTT.

The CDR3 region has the DNA TGTGCCAGCAGCTTCGATACGATGAACACTGAAGCTTTCTTT. Translated: CASSFDTMNTEAFF. The V and J genes are TRBV5-6 and TRBJ1-1; no definite D call. V was pared by 2 bases and J by 0 bases, with 8 bases between. CDR1 and CDR2 (germline): SGHDT, YYEEEE. The CDR3 spans 14 residues.

The V call is TRBV6-5, the J call TRBJ2-1; 13 positions agree with TRBD2. The V and J ends lost 5 bases and 3 bases, in that order; junction bases with no gene match: 1. CDR3 length: 15 amino acids. CDR1 is MNHEY, CDR2 SVGAGI, per germline. As DNA, the CDR3 is TGTGCCAGCAGTCGGACTAGCGGGGGCTACAATGAGCAGTTCTTC. Translated, it gives CASSRTSGGYNEQFF.

V usage is TRBV28 and J usage is TRBJ2-1, with a tentative D call TRBD1 (6 bases). V lost 3 bases and J 5 bases, leaving 14 bases between the germline ends. Germline V CDR1 and CDR2: MDHEN, SYDVKM. This CDR3 is built from 15 residues. The CDR3 loop is CASSFPGQINNEQFF. The CDR3 bases are TGTGCCAGCAGTTTCCCGGGACAAATAAACAATGAGCAGTTCTTC.

The rearrangement links TRBV24-1 to TRBJ1-1; D gene unclear. V was pared by 3 bases and J by 1 base, with 8 bases between. CDR1 is KGHDR, CDR2 SFDVKD, per germline. This CDR3 contains 14 residues. CDR3 region: CATSDPDGNTEAFF. The CDR3 DNA follows: TGTGCCACCAGTGATCCGGACGGGAACACTGAAGCTTTCTTT.

The J gene is TRBJ1-5, the V gene TRBV19; D is undetermined. The CDR3 sequence is 14 residues long. V was trimmed by 6 bases and J by 3 bases, leaving 12 bases between them. Germline V gene lookup returns CDR1 LNHDA and CDR2 SQIVND (reference sequence). CDR3 bases: TGTGCCAGTAGGGCTATGGATACCAATCAGCCCCAGCATTTT. It yields the protein CASRAMDTNQPQHF.

The chain is built from TRBV5-4 and TRBJ2-1; TRBD2 matches at 9 bases. Germline values: CDR1 SGHNT, CDR2 YYREEE (reference sequence). The CDR3 sequence is 17 residues long. V was clipped by 0 bases and J by 0 bases; unmatched bases: 4. The CDR3 sequence: CASSLGRGGVSYNEQFF. CDR3 bases: TGTGCCAGCAGCTTGGGTCGCGGGGGGGTCTCCTACAATGAGCAGTTCTTC.

This chain's CDR3 is CASSSGPLRGLIQYF. In DNA, the CDR3 is TGTGCCAGCAGTTCAGGGCCTTTGAGGGGCCTTATTCAGTACTTC. This sequence joins TRBV27 and TRBJ2-4; D may match TRBD1 or TRBD2 (5 bases each). CDR1 MNHEY and CDR2 SMNVEV come from the germline V gene (reference sequence). The length of the CDR3 is 15 residues. The V gene lost 4 bases and the J gene lost 10 bases, with 20 bases spanning the gap.

The chain is built from TRBV18 and TRBJ2-2; maybe TRBD1 (5 bases). V lost 1 base and J lost 5, with 14 bases in between. This CDR3 contains 16 residues. Germline V gene lookup returns CDR1 KGHSH and CDR2 LQKENI. CDR3 nucleotides: TGTGCCAGCTCACCACAGGAGTACAGGCCGACCGGGGAGCTGTTTTTT. The encoded protein is CASSPQEYRPTGELFF. The variable domain in full, completed from reference TRBV18 and TRBJ2-2, reads NAGVMQNPRHLVRRRGQEARLRCSPMKGHSHVYWYRQLPEEGLKFMVYLQKENIIDESGMPKERFSAEFPKEGPSILRIQQVVRGDSAAYFCASSPQEYRPTGELFFGEGSRLTVL.

The rearrangement uses TRBV18 and TRBJ1-5, with 7 nucleotides matching TRBD1. This CDR3 comprises 16 residues. V lost 3 bases to trimming and J lost 1 base; unmatched junction nucleotides: 6. CDR1 KGHSH and CDR2 LQKENI come from the germline V gene. The CDR3 nucleotides read TGTGCCAGCTCACCGCTGCAGGGGGGGAGCAATCAGCCCCAGCATTTT. It is translated as CASSPLQGGSNQPQHF. The variable domain in full, completed from reference TRBV18 and TRBJ1-5, reads NAGVMQNPRHLVRRRGQEARLRCSPMKGHSHVYWYRQLPEEGLKFMVYLQKENIIDESGMPKERFSAEFPKEGPSILRIQQVVRGDSAAYFCASSPLQGGSNQPQHFGDGTRLSIL.

This sequence joins TRBV7-2 and TRBJ1-2, with unresolved D. Trimming took off 3 bases at V and 4 bases at J, with 6 bases between the two ends. This CDR3 is 12 amino acids long. The germline V gene has CDR1 SGHTA and CDR2 FQGNSA. DNA for the CDR3: TGTGCCAGCAGCTTCTCCAGCTATGGCTACACCTTC. Translated: CASSFSSYGYTF.

The V call is TRBV5-1, the J call TRBJ1-1, with a possible D match to TRBD1 (6 bases). The CDR3 sequence is 16 residues long. Trimming left V 1 base short and J 4 bases short, with 17 bases between. The germline gives CDR1 SGHRS, CDR2 YFSETQ. Here the CDR3 reads CASSLRYGEGGTEAFF. DNA for the CDR3: TGCGCCAGCAGCTTGAGGTATGGGGAGGGGGGCACTGAAGCTTTCTTT. Together with reference TRBV5-1 and TRBJ1-1, the CDR3 gives the full variable domain: KAGVTQTPRYLIKTRGQQVTLSCSPISGHRSVSWYQQTPGQGLQFLFEYFSETQRNKGNFPGRFSGRQFSNSRSEMNVSTLELGDSALYLCASSLRYGEGGTEAFFGQGTRLTVV.

The chain combines TRBV6-4 with TRBJ2-3, with 9 nucleotides matching TRBD2. Germline loops: CDR1 MRHNA, CDR2 SNTAGT. V lost 0 bases to trimming and J lost 7 bases; unmatched junction nucleotides: 8. The CDR3 contains 16 residues. The CDR3 nucleotides read TGTGCCAGCAGTGACTCGATTGCGGGGGGGAAAAATACGCAGTATTTT. Translated, it gives CASSDSIAGGKNTQYF.

The chain links TRBV7-2 to TRBJ2-7, with D unclear. This CDR3 is built from 14 residues. V was trimmed by 7 bases and J by 5 bases, leaving 18 bases between them. Germline V gene data show CDR1 as SGHTA and CDR2 as FQGNSA. CDR3 bases: TGTGCCAGCACCTCATATGGGGTTATCAACGAGCAGTACTTC. Encoded protein: CASTSYGVINEQYF.

The chain carries TRBV5-4 and TRBJ1-2; the match to TRBD1 covers 7 bases. The CDR3 consists of 15 residues. Germline-derived CDR1 and CDR2 are SGHNT and YYREEE (reference sequence). After removal of 4 bases from V and 4 bases from J, the junction contained 10 bases not matched to a gene. In DNA form, the CDR3 reads TGTGCCAGCAGCCCACGGGACAGACAATTCTATGGCTACACCTTC. This codes for CASSPRDRQFYGYTF.

This clone was picked up a small number of times. The genes are TRBV7-2 and TRBJ1-5; tentative D call: TRBD1 (6 bases). The CDR3 sequence is 15 residues long. Germline V CDR1 and CDR2: SGHTA, FQGNSA. V lost 3 bases and J lost 2, with 11 bases in between. CDR3 sequence (DNA): TGTGCCAGCAGCTTGCAGGGGTCAGGCAATCAGCCCCAGCATTTT. It codes for CASSLQGSGNQPQHF.

This clone has only one observation. The chain uses TRBV6-5 and TRBJ2-7, with 7 bases fitting TRBD1. CDR1 is MNHEY, CDR2 SVGAGI, per germline. J lost 6 bases, V lost 6 bases, and 14 bases had no gene match. The CDR3 totals 15 residues. As DNA, the CDR3 is TGTGCCAGCAGCCGGGACAGCCCGCATGGGGTCGAGCAGTACTTC. This translates into CASSRDSPHGVEQYF.